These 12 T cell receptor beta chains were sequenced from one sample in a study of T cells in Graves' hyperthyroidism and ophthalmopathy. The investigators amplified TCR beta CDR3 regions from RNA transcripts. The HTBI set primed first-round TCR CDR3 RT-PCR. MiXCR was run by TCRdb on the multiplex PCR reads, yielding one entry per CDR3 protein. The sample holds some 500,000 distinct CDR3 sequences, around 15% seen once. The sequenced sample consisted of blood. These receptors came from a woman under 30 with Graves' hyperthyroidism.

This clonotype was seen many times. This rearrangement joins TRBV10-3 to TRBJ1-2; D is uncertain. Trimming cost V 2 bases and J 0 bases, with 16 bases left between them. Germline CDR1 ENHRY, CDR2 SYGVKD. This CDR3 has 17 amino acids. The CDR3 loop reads CAISEPTNTKSNYGYTF. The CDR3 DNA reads TGTGCCATCAGTGAGCCCACAAACACGAAATCTAACTATGGCTACACCTTC.

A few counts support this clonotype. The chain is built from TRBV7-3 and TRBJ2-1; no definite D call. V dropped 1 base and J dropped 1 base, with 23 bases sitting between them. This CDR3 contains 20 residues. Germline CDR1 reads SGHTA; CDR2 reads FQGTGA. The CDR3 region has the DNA TGTGCCAGCAGCTTAAGTCCGGGTCTTAGGTCGGTGGGGTCCTACAATGAGCAGTTCTTC. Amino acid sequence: CASSLSPGLRSVGSYNEQFF.

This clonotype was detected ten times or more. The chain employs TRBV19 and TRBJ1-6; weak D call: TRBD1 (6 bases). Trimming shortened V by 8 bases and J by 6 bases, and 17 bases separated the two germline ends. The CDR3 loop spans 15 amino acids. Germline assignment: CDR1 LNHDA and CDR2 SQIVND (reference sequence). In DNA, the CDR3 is TGTGCCAGTGGAAGTCTGGGGGCAAGTAATTCACCCCTCCACTTT. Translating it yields CASGSLGASNSPLHF.

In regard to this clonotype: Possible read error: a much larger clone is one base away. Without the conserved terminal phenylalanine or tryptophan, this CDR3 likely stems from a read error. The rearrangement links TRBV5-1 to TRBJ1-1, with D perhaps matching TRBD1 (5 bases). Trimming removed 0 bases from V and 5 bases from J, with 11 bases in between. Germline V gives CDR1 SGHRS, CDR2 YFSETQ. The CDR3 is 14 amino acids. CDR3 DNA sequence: TGCGCCAGCAGCTTGGAGGGTCGGGGGACTGAAGCTTTCTCT. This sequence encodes CASSLEGRGTEAFS.

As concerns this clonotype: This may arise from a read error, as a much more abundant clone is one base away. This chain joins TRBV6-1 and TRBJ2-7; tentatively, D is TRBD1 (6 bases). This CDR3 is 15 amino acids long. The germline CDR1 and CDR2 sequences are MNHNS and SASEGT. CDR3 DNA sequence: TGTGCCAGCAGCCAGGGGACCTCCTTGTCCTACAAGCAGTACTTC. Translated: CASSQGTSLSYKQYF.

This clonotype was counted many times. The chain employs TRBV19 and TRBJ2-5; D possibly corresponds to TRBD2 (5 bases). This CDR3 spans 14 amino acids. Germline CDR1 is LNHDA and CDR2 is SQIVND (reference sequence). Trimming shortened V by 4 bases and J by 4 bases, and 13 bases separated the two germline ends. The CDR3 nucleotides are TGTGCCAGTAGTAATGGTCTAGCAGGAGAGACCCAGTACTTC. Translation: CASSNGLAGETQYF.

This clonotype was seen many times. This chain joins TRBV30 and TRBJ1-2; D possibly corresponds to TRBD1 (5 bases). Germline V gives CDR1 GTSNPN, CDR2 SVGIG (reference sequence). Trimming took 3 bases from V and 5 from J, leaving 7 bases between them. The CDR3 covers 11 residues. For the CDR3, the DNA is TGTGCCTGGAGACAGGAATATGGCTACACCTTC. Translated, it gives CAWRQEYGYTF.

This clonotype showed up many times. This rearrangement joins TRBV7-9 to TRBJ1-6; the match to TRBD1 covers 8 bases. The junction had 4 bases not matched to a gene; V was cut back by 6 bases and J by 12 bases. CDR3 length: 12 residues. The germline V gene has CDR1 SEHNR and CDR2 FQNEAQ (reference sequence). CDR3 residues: CASSGQGGPLHF. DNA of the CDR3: TGTGCCAGCAGTGGACAGGGCGGACCCCTCCACTTT.

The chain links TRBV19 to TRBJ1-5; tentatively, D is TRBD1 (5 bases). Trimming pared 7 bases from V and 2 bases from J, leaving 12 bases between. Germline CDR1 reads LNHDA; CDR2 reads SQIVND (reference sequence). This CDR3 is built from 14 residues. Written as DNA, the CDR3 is TGTGCCAGTAATAGGGGTCAGGGCAATCAGCCCCAGCATTTT. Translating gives CASNRGQGNQPQHF.

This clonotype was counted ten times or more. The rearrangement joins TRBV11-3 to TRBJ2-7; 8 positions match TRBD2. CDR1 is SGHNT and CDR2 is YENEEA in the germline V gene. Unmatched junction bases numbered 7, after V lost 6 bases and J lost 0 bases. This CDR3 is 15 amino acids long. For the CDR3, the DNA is TGTGCCAGCAGTCCGGGGGGGGCTCCCTCCTACGAGCAGTACTTC. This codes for CASSPGGAPSYEQYF.

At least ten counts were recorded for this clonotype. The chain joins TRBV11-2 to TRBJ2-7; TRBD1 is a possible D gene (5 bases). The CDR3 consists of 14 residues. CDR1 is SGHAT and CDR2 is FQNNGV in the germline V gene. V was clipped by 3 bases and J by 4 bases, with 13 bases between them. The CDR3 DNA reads TGTGCCAGCAGCTTTGGGGCAGGGTCGTACGAGCAGTACGTC. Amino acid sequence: CASSFGAGSYEQYV.

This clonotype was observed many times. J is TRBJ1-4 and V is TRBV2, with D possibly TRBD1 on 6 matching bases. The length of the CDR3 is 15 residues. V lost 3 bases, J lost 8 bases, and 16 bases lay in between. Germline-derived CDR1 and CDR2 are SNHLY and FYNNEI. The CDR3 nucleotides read TGTGCCAGCAGTGAGGGGGCAGGCCGAGGGGAAAAACTGTTTTTT. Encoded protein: CASSEGAGRGEKLFF. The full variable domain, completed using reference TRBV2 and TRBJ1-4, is EPEVTQTPSHQVTQMGQEVILRCVPISNHLYFYWYRQILGQKVEFLVSFYNNEISEKSEIFDDQFSVERPDGSNFTLKIRSTKLEDSAMYFCASSEGAGRGEKLFFGSGTQLSVL.